This passage covers 27 T cell receptor beta chains from one sample sequenced in a study of OX40 agonist ivuxolimab in advanced cancers. Libraries were made using the immunoSEQ multiplex PCR assay. Held by TCRdb, this immuneACCESS table contains in-frame sequences only and omits some clones. Under half of the omission traces to an unresolved V gene where checked; the cause of the rest is unknown. This sample is represented by approximately 7,000 clones; 80% of them were singletons. Of the sample, around four fifths falls within the top ten clones. The sequenced sample was CD4+ or CD8+ T cells sorted from blood, obtained in a trial of the OX40 agonist ivuxolimab. These receptors originate from an adult with an advanced solid tumor such as melanoma, head and neck, liver or kidney cancer.

J is TRBJ2-1 and V is TRBV7-9, with 11 bases aligning to TRBD2. J was trimmed by 8 bases and V by 5 bases; bases with no gene match: 5. The germline CDR1 and CDR2 sequences are SEHNR and FQNEAQ (reference sequence). This CDR3 comprises 14 residues. The DNA of the CDR3 is TGTGCCAGCAGCGGGAGACTAGCGGGGTATGAGCAGTTCTTC. Its translation is CASSGRLAGYEQFF. The full variable domain, its missing parts supplied by reference TRBV7-9 and TRBJ2-1, is DTGVSQNPRHKITKRGQNVTFRCDPISEHNRLYWYRQTLGQGPEFLTYFQNEAQLEKSRLLSDRFSAERPKGSFSTLEIQRTEQGDSAMYLCASSGRLAGYEQFFGPGTRLTVL.

This chain uses TRBV18 with TRBJ1-2, with D unresolved. V lost 3 bases to trimming and J lost 4 bases, with 15 bases between them. CDR1 and CDR2 (germline): KGHSH, LQKENI. The CDR3 has 15 amino acids. CDR3 in amino acids: CASSPEGKLGYGYTF. The CDR3 bases are TGTGCCAGCTCACCCGAAGGGAAACTTGGCTATGGCTACACCTTC.

The chain uses TRBV5-1 and TRBJ2-7; D gene ambiguous. The CDR3 runs 12 residues. CDR1 is SGHRS and CDR2 is YFSETQ in the germline V gene. V lost 0 bases and J lost 5, with 6 bases in between. In DNA, the CDR3 is TGCGCCAGCAGCTTGGCCCCAAACGAGCAGTACTTC. The encoded protein is CASSLAPNEQYF.

The chain is built from TRBV7-9 and TRBJ2-7; TRBD2 aligns across 7 bases. This CDR3 is built from 14 residues. Germline V gives CDR1 SEHNR, CDR2 FQNEAQ (reference sequence). Losses at the gene ends were 1 base for V and 3 bases for J; bases not matched to a gene: 3. CDR3 in DNA: TGTGCCAGCAGCTTAGGGGGGACTAACTACGAGCAGTACTTC. Translating it yields CASSLGGTNYEQYF.

The gene calls are TRBV2 and TRBJ2-5, with D possibly being TRBD1 (5 bases). Trimming left V 3 bases short and J 2 bases short, with 7 bases between. CDR1 and CDR2 (germline): SNHLY, FYNNEI. This CDR3 has 13 residues. CDR3 region: CASSDRVQETQYF. The DNA for the CDR3 is TGTGCCAGCAGTGACAGGGTTCAAGAGACCCAGTACTTC.

V and J are TRBV7-2 and TRBJ2-7, with no clear D. Germline V gene data show CDR1 as SGHTA and CDR2 as FQGNSA. The CDR3 extends over 15 amino acids. Between the trimmed V and J ends, which lost 1 base and 0 bases, there was a span of 10 bases. CDR3: CASSLVPLGSYEQYF. The CDR3 region has the DNA TGTGCCAGCAGCTTAGTCCCTCTCGGCTCCTACGAGCAGTACTTC.

The J gene is TRBJ2-3, the V gene TRBV5-1, with 10 bases that match TRBD1. The CDR3 consists of 15 residues. Germline values: CDR1 SGHRS, CDR2 YFSETQ. The trim removed 2 bases at V and 2 bases at J, leaving 2 bases unmatched. The CDR3 loop is CASSFGTGATDTQYF. In DNA, the CDR3 is TGCGCCAGCAGCTTCGGGACAGGGGCCACAGATACGCAGTATTTT. Full variable domain (missing parts from reference TRBV5-1 and TRBJ2-3): KAGVTQTPRYLIKTRGQQVTLSCSPISGHRSVSWYQQTPGQGLQFLFEYFSETQRNKGNFPGRFSGRQFSNSRSEMNVSTLELGDSALYLCASSFGTGATDTQYFGPGTRLTVL.

The chain uses TRBV10-1 and TRBJ2-1; 13 bases map to TRBD2. This CDR3 region has 18 residues. V lost 0 bases and J lost 2; bases outside the gene matches: 4. Germline V gene lookup returns CDR1 WNHNN and CDR2 SYGVQD (reference sequence). In nucleotides, the CDR3 is TGCGCCAGCAGTGAGTCCGGACTAGCGGGGGATACCTACAATGAGCAGTTCTTC. It specifies CASSESGLAGDTYNEQFF.

The genes are TRBV29-1 and TRBJ1-4; tentative D call: TRBD1 (6 bases). The CDR3 spans 15 residues. The V gene's germline CDR1 is SQVTM and CDR2 ANQGSEA. V was trimmed by 3 bases and J by 8 bases, leaving 19 bases between them. The CDR3 sequence: CSVEAPGEGGEKLFF. CDR3 DNA: TGCAGCGTTGAGGCCCCAGGGGAAGGAGGCGAAAAACTGTTTTTT. Full variable domain (remainder filled in from reference TRBV29-1 and TRBJ1-4): SAVISQKPSRDICQRGTSLTIQCQVDSQVTMMFWYRQQPGQSLTLIATANQGSEATYESGFVIDKFPISRPNLTFSTLTVSNMSPEDSSIYLCSVEAPGEGGEKLFFGSGTQLSVL.

The rearrangement links TRBV10-3 to TRBJ2-2, with D hard to call. The ends were cut back, 10 bases at V and 0 bases at J, with 18 bases in the middle. Germline V lookup: CDR1 ENHRY, CDR2 SYGVKD. This CDR3 has 16 residues. The CDR3 region has the DNA TGTGCCACCCATCCCCAAATAGCTTCGAACACCGGGGAGCTGTTTTTT. It encodes CATHPQIASNTGELFF.

The chain recombines TRBV25-1 with TRBJ2-1, with a possible D match to TRBD2 (5 bases). Germline-derived CDR1 and CDR2 are MGHDK and SYGVNS. The V and J ends lost 4 bases and 6 bases respectively, with 7 bases between them. The CDR3 runs 12 residues. In DNA form, the CDR3 reads TGTGCCAGCAGTGTAGGAGGCAATGAGCAGTTCTTC. It is translated as CASSVGGNEQFF.

This chain links TRBV9 with TRBJ1-2, with D hard to call. This CDR3 has 10 amino acids. V lost 3 bases to trimming and J lost 8 bases, with 5 bases between them. Germline values: CDR1 SGDLS, CDR2 YYNGEE. The CDR3 nucleotides are TGTGCCAGCAGCGGGAGGGGCTACACCTTC. The encoded protein is CASSGRGYTF.

The chain uses TRBV5-1 and TRBJ2-7; 8 nucleotides agree with TRBD2. Germline loops: CDR1 SGHRS, CDR2 YFSETQ. The CDR3 extends over 15 amino acids. With V trimmed by 0 bases and J by 12 bases, 14 bases remained unmatched. DNA of the CDR3: TGCGCCAGCAGCTTGGGCGGGGGGCCCCAGCAGGATCGGTACTTC. Protein product: CASSLGGGPQQDRYF.

This sequence joins TRBV30 and TRBJ1-1; no reliable D call. The V end was cut by 3 bases, the J end by 4 bases, with 12 bases between. The CDR3 contains 13 residues. The germline V gene encodes CDR1 GTSNPN and CDR2 SVGIG (reference sequence). CDR3 coding DNA: TGTGCCTGGAGCACTAATAGAGGCACTGAAGCTTTCTTT. Translating gives CAWSTNRGTEAFF.

This clone was seen a single time. The chain uses TRBV30 and TRBJ1-2, with a possible D match to TRBD1 (5 bases). Germline loops: CDR1 GTSNPN, CDR2 SVGIG (reference sequence). V was trimmed by 4 bases and J by 4 bases, leaving 10 bases between them. This CDR3 contains 12 residues. Here the CDR3 DNA reads TGTGCCTGGACCGCCGGGGGCTATGGCTACACCTTC. Protein product: CAWTAGGYGYTF.

By its share, this clone is medium-sized. This chain uses TRBV18 with TRBJ1-6; no reliable D call. The CDR3 totals 13 residues. V lost 4 bases to trimming and J lost 7 bases, with 8 bases between them. CDR1 is KGHSH and CDR2 is LQKENI in the germline V gene. The chain's CDR3 is CASSRGGNSPLHF. DNA of the CDR3: TGTGCCAGCTCACGAGGCGGGAATTCACCCCTCCACTTT.

The chain couples TRBV7-9 to TRBJ2-4; 7 nucleotides agree with TRBD2. The CDR3 totals 15 residues. The V segment lost 5 bases and the J segment 0 bases; nucleotides outside the gene matches: 4. Germline lookup yields CDR1 SEHNR and CDR2 FQNEAQ (reference sequence). CDR3 amino acids: CASSPGGLAKNIQYF. The CDR3 DNA sequence: TGTGCCAGCAGCCCGGGAGGCCTAGCCAAAAACATTCAGTACTTC. The full variable domain, in which reference TRBV7-9 and TRBJ2-4 provide the parts outside the CDR3, is DTGVSQNPRHKITKRGQNVTFRCDPISEHNRLYWYRQTLGQGPEFLTYFQNEAQLEKSRLLSDRFSAERPKGSFSTLEIQRTEQGDSAMYLCASSPGGLAKNIQYFGAGTRLSVL.

The chain carries TRBV30 and TRBJ1-2, with a weak D call TRBD1 (6 bases). Germline V CDR1 and CDR2: GTSNPN, SVGIG (reference sequence). This CDR3 is 13 amino acids long. The germline V and J ends were trimmed by 4 bases and 5 bases, with 14 bases remaining between them. The CDR3 region is CAWTPGEGYGYTF. In nucleotides, the CDR3 is TGTGCCTGGACACCAGGGGAAGGGTATGGCTACACCTTC.

The chain combines TRBV5-1 with TRBJ1-1, with TRBD1 matching 9 bases. V was clipped by 2 bases and J by 3 bases; unmatched bases: 2. Germline V gives CDR1 SGHRS, CDR2 YFSETQ. The CDR3 has 14 amino acids. The CDR3 spells CASSFRQGDTEAFF. DNA of the CDR3: TGCGCCAGCAGCTTTCGACAGGGGGACACTGAAGCTTTCTTT.

V and J are TRBV5-6 and TRBJ2-7, with TRBD2 matching 8 bases. J gave up 7 bases and V 4 bases, and 7 bases lay outside the gene matches. This CDR3 comprises 13 residues. Germline V CDR1 and CDR2: SGHDT, YYEEEE. The CDR3 sequence is CASSAAGAREQYF. CDR3 sequence (DNA): TGTGCCAGCAGCGCAGCGGGGGCGCGAGAGCAGTACTTC.

The chain joins TRBV9 to TRBJ2-3; 7 positions agree with TRBD2. V dropped 1 base and J dropped 5; count of bases not matched to a gene: 4. In germline, CDR1 is SGDLS, CDR2 YYNGEE. The CDR3 runs 14 residues. In DNA form, the CDR3 reads TGTGCCAGCAGCGTATGGGGGGGTGGAGATACGCAGTATTTT. This sequence encodes CASSVWGGGDTQYF.

This clone appeared a single time. The chain recombines TRBV9 with TRBJ1-4; 7 nucleotides match TRBD1. The CDR3 totals 15 residues. V trimming: 4 bases; J trimming: 12 bases; junction bases outside the gene matches: 15. The germline CDR1 and CDR2 sequences are SGDLS and YYNGEE. The CDR3 DNA reads TGTGCCAGCAGCCCAGGGGGATTAGGGTTATTTGAACTGTTTTTT. It translates to CASSPGGLGLFELFF.

The J gene is TRBJ1-5, the V gene TRBV15; D is ambiguous. The CDR3 is made up of 16 amino acids. Trimming shortened V by 3 bases and J by 3 bases, and 15 bases separated the two germline ends. Germline V gene data show CDR1 as LNHNV and CDR2 as YYDKDF (reference sequence). Here the CDR3 DNA reads TGTGCCACCAGCAGCCCCTCGGGCACCCCCAATCAGCCCCAGCATTTT. Its translation is CATSSPSGTPNQPQHF.

The rearrangement uses TRBV7-9 and TRBJ2-1; TRBD2 is a possible D gene (6 bases). The V and J ends lost 6 bases and 6 bases respectively, with 15 bases between them. Germline V gene sequence: CDR1 SEHNR, CDR2 FQNEAQ (reference sequence). The CDR3 is 14 residues long. CDR3 nucleotide sequence: TGTGCCAGCAGGCCCGCGGGGCCGGCCAATGAGCAGTTCTTC. Translated, it gives CASRPAGPANEQFF.

The rearrangement joins TRBV5-1 to TRBJ2-1; D is unresolved. The CDR3 runs 12 residues. V lost 0 bases, J lost 8 bases, and 6 bases lay in between. The germline V gene encodes CDR1 SGHRS and CDR2 YFSETQ. The CDR3 DNA sequence: TGCGCCAGCAGCTTGGCCAGCGATGAGCAGTTCTTC. The encoded protein is CASSLASDEQFF.

The V call is TRBV5-4, the J call TRBJ2-6; possibly TRBD2 for D (6 bases). The CDR3 totals 18 residues. V was clipped by 0 bases and J by 0 bases, with 13 bases between them. The V gene's germline CDR1 is SGHNT and CDR2 YYREEE (reference sequence). For the CDR3, the DNA is TGTGCCAGCAGCTTGGATGGAGGGCGGGCCTCTGGGGCCAACGTCCTGACTTTC. It translates to CASSLDGGRASGANVLTF.

This clone has a single count. The V and J genes are TRBV13 and TRBJ2-2; a weak D match, TRBD1 (5 bases). Trimming removed 5 bases at V and 6 bases at J, with 16 bases between. The germline gives CDR1 PRHDT, CDR2 FYEKMQ (reference sequence). The CDR3 is made up of 15 amino acids. Written as DNA, the CDR3 is TGTGCCAGCAGCCCTTCACAGGATCGGGCCGGGGAGCTGTTTTTT. Its protein is CASSPSQDRAGELFF.